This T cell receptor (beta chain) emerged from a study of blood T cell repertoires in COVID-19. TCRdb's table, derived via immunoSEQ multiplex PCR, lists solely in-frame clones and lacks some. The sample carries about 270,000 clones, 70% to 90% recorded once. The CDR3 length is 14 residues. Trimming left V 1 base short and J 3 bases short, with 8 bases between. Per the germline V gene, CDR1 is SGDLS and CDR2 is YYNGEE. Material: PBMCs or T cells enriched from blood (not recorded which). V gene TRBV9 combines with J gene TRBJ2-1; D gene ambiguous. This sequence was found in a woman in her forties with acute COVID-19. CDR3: CASSVSLSYNEQFF. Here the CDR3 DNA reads TGTGCCAGCAGCGTATCCCTGAGCTACAATGAGCAGTTCTTC.